This T cell receptor beta chain was recorded in a study of graft-versus-host responses after intestinal transplantation. Study-level information: Recipients had multivisceral, liver-intestinal, or isolated intestinal transplants.

A remark on this clone: What it binds is not known.

CDR1 is MRHNA and CDR2 is SNTAGT in the germline V gene. V was shortened by 0 bases and J by 7 bases, with 3 bases between the two germline ends. This CDR3 has 12 residues. Sequencing was performed with immunoSEQ multiplex PCR; in TCRdb, only in-frame clones are kept and a portion is missing. The sample has 90,000 to 130,000 clones, over 85% seen once. Study-wide findings and caveats: Researchers found GvH clones in recipient marrow, and some showed up first in ileum or blood. Early post-transplant HvG declines tracked with peak circulating GvH clone levels.

Sequences were derived from unstimulated CD8+ T cells sorted from spleen or lymph node cells, sampled before intestinal transplant. The receptor was isolated from a human donor who received an intestinal transplant. The chain links TRBV6-4 to TRBJ2-2; D remains ambiguous. CDR3 region: CASSDSIGELFF. The CDR3 DNA is TGTGCCAGCAGTGACTCAATCGGGGAGCTGTTTTTT.